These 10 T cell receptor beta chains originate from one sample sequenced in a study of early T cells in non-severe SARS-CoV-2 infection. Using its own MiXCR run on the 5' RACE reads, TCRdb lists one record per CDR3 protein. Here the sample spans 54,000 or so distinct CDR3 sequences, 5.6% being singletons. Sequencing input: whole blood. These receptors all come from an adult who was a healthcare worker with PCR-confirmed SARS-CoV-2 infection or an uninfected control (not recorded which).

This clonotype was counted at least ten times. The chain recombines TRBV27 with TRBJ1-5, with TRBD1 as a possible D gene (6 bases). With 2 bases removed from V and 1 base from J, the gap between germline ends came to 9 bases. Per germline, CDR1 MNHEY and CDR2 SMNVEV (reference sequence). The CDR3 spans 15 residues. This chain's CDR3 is CASSLATGSNQPQHF. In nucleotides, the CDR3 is TGTGCCAGCAGTTTAGCTACAGGGAGCAATCAGCCCCAGCATTTT.

CDR3 DNA: TGTGCCAGCAGTCCCAACAGGGGGTATCAGCCCCAGCATTTT. Amino acids: CASSPNRGYQPQHF. The genes are TRBV12-3 or TRBV12-4 and TRBJ1-5, with 8 bases that match TRBD1. CDR3 size: 14 residues. J was trimmed by 5 bases and V by 5 bases; bases with no gene match: 5.

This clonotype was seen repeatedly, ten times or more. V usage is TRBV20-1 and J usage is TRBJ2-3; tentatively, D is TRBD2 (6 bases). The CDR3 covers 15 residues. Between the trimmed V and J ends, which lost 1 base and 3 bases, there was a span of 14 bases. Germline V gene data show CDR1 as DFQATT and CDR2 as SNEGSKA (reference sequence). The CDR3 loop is CSARVQRVTTDTQYF. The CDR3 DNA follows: TGCAGTGCTAGAGTCCAGCGGGTGACGACAGATACGCAGTATTTT.

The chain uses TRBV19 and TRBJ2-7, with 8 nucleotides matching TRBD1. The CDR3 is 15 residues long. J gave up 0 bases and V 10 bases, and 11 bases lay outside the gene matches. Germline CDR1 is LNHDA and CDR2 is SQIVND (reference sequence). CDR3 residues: CATRSGTGPSYEQYF. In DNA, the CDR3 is TGTGCCACGAGGTCCGGGACAGGTCCCTCCTACGAGCAGTACTTC.

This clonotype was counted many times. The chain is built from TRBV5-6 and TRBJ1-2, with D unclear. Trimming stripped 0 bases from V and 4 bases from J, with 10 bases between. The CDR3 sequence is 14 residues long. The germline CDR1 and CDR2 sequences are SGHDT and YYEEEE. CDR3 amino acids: CASSLADRIYGYTF. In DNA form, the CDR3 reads TGTGCCAGCAGCTTGGCCGATCGGATCTATGGCTACACCTTC.

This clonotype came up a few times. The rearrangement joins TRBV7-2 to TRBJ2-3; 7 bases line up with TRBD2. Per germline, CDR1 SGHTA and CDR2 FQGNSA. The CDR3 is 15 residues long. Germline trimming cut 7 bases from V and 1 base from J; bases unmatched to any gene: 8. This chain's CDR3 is CASTGEGVGTDTQYF. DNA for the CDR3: TGTGCCAGCACCGGGGAGGGAGTTGGCACAGATACGCAGTATTTT.

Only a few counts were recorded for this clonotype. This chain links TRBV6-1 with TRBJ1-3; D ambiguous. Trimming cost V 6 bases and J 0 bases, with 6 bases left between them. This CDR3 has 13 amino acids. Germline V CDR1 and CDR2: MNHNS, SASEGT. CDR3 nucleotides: TGTGCCAGCAGCTCGTCCTCTGGAAACACCATATATTTT. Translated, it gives CASSSSSGNTIYF.

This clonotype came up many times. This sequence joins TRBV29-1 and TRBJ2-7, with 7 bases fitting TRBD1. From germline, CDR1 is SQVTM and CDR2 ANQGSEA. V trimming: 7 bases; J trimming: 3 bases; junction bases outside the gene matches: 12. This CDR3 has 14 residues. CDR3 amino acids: CSARATGSGYEQYF. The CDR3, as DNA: TGCAGCGCACGCGCGACAGGGTCGGGCTACGAGCAGTACTTC.

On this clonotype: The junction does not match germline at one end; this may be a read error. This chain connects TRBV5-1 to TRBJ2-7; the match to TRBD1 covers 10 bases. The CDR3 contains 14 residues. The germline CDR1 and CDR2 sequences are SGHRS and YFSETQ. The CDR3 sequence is CTSTDRGSSYEQYF. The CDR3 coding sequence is TGCACCAGCACGGACAGGGGGAGCTCCTACGAGCAGTACTTC.

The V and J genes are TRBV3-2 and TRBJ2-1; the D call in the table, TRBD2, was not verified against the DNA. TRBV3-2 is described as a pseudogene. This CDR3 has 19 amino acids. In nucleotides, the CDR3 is TGTGCCAGCAGCCAAGAACGGTTGGCTAGCGGGAGTCCGTACAATGAGCAGTTCTTC. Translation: CASSQERLASGSPYNEQFF.